A selection of T cell receptor beta chains follows, all from one sample in a study of prognosis after radiotherapy for stage I lung cancer. TCRdb reanalysed the multiplex PCR reads using MiXCR and keeps one entry per CDR3 protein. This sample has under 50,000 distinct CDR3 sequences, with roughly a quarter found just once. The source was PBMCs, collected before or after stereotactic body radiation therapy (not recorded which). The origin of the receptors is a donor aged 50 or older with non-small cell lung cancer. Each CDR3 is given with its conserved first and last residue. A D gene is named only where the DNA matches it firmly. Not all rows give a size; the values are once, few, many and, for expanded clones, a class.

j_gene	v_gene	len	d_gene	abundance	CDR3aa	CDR3nt
TRBJ1-2	TRBV28	16	TRBD1	many	CASSLWWDRENYGYTF	TGTGCCAGCAGTTTATGGTGGGACAGGGAGAACTATGGCTACACCTTC
TRBJ1-2	TRBV30	13	TRBD1	-	CAWVQGARDGYTF	TGTGCCTGGGTACAGGGGGCGAGGGATGGCTACACCTTC
TRBJ1-5	TRBV2	14	-	many	CASSLDSINQPQHF	TGTGCCAGCAGTCTTGACTCCATCAATCAGCCCCAGCATTTT
TRBJ2-3	TRBV27	12	-	many	CASSKGGDTQYF	TGTGCCAGCAGTAAGGGGGGGGATACGCAGTATTTT
TRBJ1-2	TRBV2	12	-	many	CASSDSGYGYTF	TGTGCCAGCAGTGACTCGGGCTATGGCTACACCTTC
TRBJ1-1	TRBV18	13	-	many	CASSPSENTEAFF	TGTGCCAGCTCACCCTCAGAGAACACTGAAGCTTTCTTT
TRBJ1-5	TRBV25-1	17	-	-	CASSEYEDGKGHQPQHF	TGTGCCAGCAGTGAATATGAAGACGGGAAAGGCCATCAGCCCCAGCATTTT
TRBJ1-4	TRBV18	13	-	many	CASAEGVSEKLFF	TGTGCCAGCGCGGAAGGGGTTAGTGAAAAACTGTTTTTT
TRBJ2-3	TRBV20-1	14	-	medium-sized	CSARDREGGGTQYF	TGCAGTGCTAGAGATCGAGAGGGAGGTGGTACGCAGTATTTT
TRBJ2-5	TRBV7-9	15	-	many	CASSLPRQLQETQYF	TGTGCCAGCAGCTTACCCAGGCAACTTCAAGAGACCCAGTACTTC
TRBJ1-1	TRBV3-1	16	TRBD1	many	CASSRLNRGAHTEAFF	TGTGCCAGCAGCCGACTCAACAGGGGCGCGCACACTGAAGCTTTCTTT
TRBJ2-2	TRBV6-2/TRBV6-3	15	-	many	CASSPPAQNTGELFF	TGTGCCAGCAGCCCCCCGGCCCAGAACACCGGGGAGCTGTTTTTT
TRBJ2-3	TRBV13	13	-	many	CASSPSTGDTQYF	TGTGCCAGCAGCCCCTCCACAGGAGATACGCAGTATTTT
TRBJ2-3	TRBV11-3	14	TRBD1	many	CASSSDRVGDTQYF	TGTGCCAGCAGCTCTGACAGGGTTGGAGATACGCAGTATTTT
TRBJ2-2	TRBV20-1	16	TRBD1	many	CSAIDPGGANTGELFF	TGCAGTGCTATTGACCCAGGGGGCGCGAACACCGGGGAGCTGTTTTTT
TRBJ2-7	TRBV7-9	13	-	many	CASSHGESRKQYF	TGTGCCAGCAGCCACGGGGAAAGTCGGAAGCAGTACTTC
TRBJ2-1	TRBV3-1	12	-	many	CASGAAYNEQFF	TGTGCCTCGGGGGCAGCTTACAATGAGCAGTTCTTC
TRBJ2-3	TRBV5-1	14	-	-	CASSSSGFTDTLYF	TGCGCCAGCAGCTCGAGCGGGTTCACAGATACGCTGTATTTT
TRBJ2-7	TRBV5-1	14	TRBD1	many	CASSWGQGANEQYF	TGCGCCAGCAGCTGGGGACAGGGGGCGAACGAGCAGTACTTC
TRBJ1-1	TRBV7-3	15	-	many	CASSLTSRVNTEAFF	TGTGCCAGCAGCTTAACGTCGAGGGTGAACACTGAAGCTTTCTTT
TRBJ2-1	TRBV28	16	-	-	CASSLRGRGVPGEQFF	TGTGCCAGCAGTTTAAGGGGCAGGGGCGTCCCGGGTGAGCAGTTCTTC
TRBJ1-6	TRBV28	17	TRBD1	many	CASSLLTGTGLFSPLHF	TGTGCCAGCAGTTTATTAACCGGGACAGGGTTGTTTTCACCCCTCCACTTT
TRBJ2-5	TRBV12-3/TRBV12-4	13	-	many	CASSLVRGETQYF	TGTGCCAGCAGTTTAGTCAGGGGAGAGACCCAGTACTTC
TRBJ1-2	TRBV19	10	-	medium-sized	CASKERGYTF	TGTGCCAGTAAGGAGCGGGGCTACACCTTC
TRBJ1-2	TRBV5-1	14	-	many	CASSSEGQNYGYTF	TGCGCCAGCAGCTCCGAAGGACAGAACTATGGCTACACCTTC
TRBJ2-5	TRBV28	13	TRBD2	many	CASSLGGKETQYF	TGTGCCAGCAGTTTGGGAGGGAAAGAGACCCAGTACTTC
TRBJ1-3	TRBV6-1	13	TRBD1	many	CASIGTAGNTIYF	TGTGCCAGCATTGGGACAGCTGGAAACACCATATATTTT
TRBJ2-2	TRBV7-3	16	-	many	CASSQRAFLSTGELFF	TGTGCCAGCAGCCAGCGGGCATTTCTCTCCACCGGGGAGCTGTTTTTT
TRBJ1-5	TRBV7-9	15	-	-	CASSLEGAHNQPQHF	TGTGCCAGCAGCTTAGAAGGTGCCCATAATCAGCCCCAGCATTTT
TRBJ1-2	TRBV2	15	TRBD1	many	CASSEAGTGGYGYTF	TGTGCCAGCAGTGAAGCGGGGACAGGGGGCTATGGCTACACCTTC
TRBJ1-2	TRBV18	14	-	many	CASSPRAANYGYTF	TGTGCCAGCTCACCACGGGCAGCTAACTATGGCTACACCTTC
TRBJ2-3	TRBV19	17	-	many	CASTPLSGTSSTDTQYF	TGTGCCAGTACCCCTTTATCCGGGACGAGCAGCACAGATACGCAGTATTTT
TRBJ1-2	TRBV28	13	TRBD1	-	CASRIQGANGYTF	TGTGCCAGCAGAATACAGGGGGCCAATGGCTACACCTTC
TRBJ1-1	TRBV5-4	13	TRBD1	-	CASRSTGGAEAFF	TGTGCCAGCAGGTCGACAGGGGGCGCTGAAGCTTTCTTT
TRBJ2-7	TRBV5-4	15	-	many	CASSSYSRGSGEQYF	TGTGCCAGCAGCTCGTATTCCAGGGGATCCGGCGAGCAGTACTTC
TRBJ2-5	TRBV11-3	13	-	many	CASSRQDRETQYF	TGTGCCAGCAGCCGACAGGATCGAGAGACCCAGTACTTC
TRBJ1-6	TRBV9	16	-	many	CASSGGEGWNNSPLHF	TGTGCCAGCAGCGGGGGGGAGGGATGGAATAATTCACCCCTCCACTTT
TRBJ2-7	TRBV3-1	11	-	many	CASSLGDEQYF	TGTGCCAGCAGCCTAGGAGACGAGCAGTACTTC
TRBJ2-7	TRBV12-3/TRBV12-4	13	-	many	CASSLSQNYEQYF	TGTGCCAGCAGTTTGAGTCAGAACTACGAGCAGTACTTC
TRBJ2-7	TRBV27	13	-	-	CASRRVGLADQYF	TGTGCCAGCAGGAGAGTGGGCCTCGCCGATCAGTACTTC
TRBJ1-4	TRBV4-2	15	-	many	CASSQVDRTNEKLFF	TGTGCCAGCAGCCAAGTCGACAGAACTAATGAAAAACTGTTTTTT
TRBJ2-1	TRBV19	14	-	-	CASKSRAEYNEQFF	TGTGCCAGTAAATCCAGAGCGGAGTACAATGAGCAGTTCTTC
TRBJ1-6	TRBV6-4	14	-	-	CASSADGYISPLHF	TGTGCCAGCAGCGCGGACGGTTATATTTCACCCCTCCACTTT
TRBJ2-3	TRBV6-1	17	TRBD1	-	CASSTTVGTGITDTQYF	TGTGCCAGCAGTACTACTGTTGGGACAGGGATCACAGATACGCAGTATTTT
TRBJ1-3	TRBV6-2/TRBV6-3	18	-	many	CASSFRARRGTAGNTIYF	TGTGCCAGCAGTTTCCGGGCCAGGCGGGGGACGGCTGGAAACACCATATATTTT
TRBJ2-3	TRBV5-6	14	-	-	CASTIGGHADTQYF	TGTGCCAGCACCATAGGGGGTCACGCAGATACGCAGTATTTT
TRBJ2-7	TRBV20-1	17	-	many	CSARNSNSWTQSNEQYF	TGCAGTGCTAGAAATTCAAACTCCTGGACTCAGTCGAACGAGCAGTACTTC
TRBJ1-2	TRBV28	13	-	-	CASSLGQPDGYTF	TGTGCCAGCAGCCTCGGACAGCCCGATGGCTACACCTTC
TRBJ2-2	TRBV28	16	-	many	CASTSTRGGNTGELFF	TGTGCCAGCACCAGCACGCGGGGAGGGAACACCGGGGAGCTGTTTTTT
TRBJ1-5	TRBV19	16	TRBD1	many	CASRGKGQESNQPQHF	TGTGCCAGTAGAGGGAAGGGACAGGAGAGCAATCAGCCCCAGCATTTT
TRBJ1-2	TRBV12-3/TRBV12-4	14	-	many	CASSLGQGKRGYTF	TGTGCCAGCAGTTTGGGGCAGGGGAAGAGGGGCTACACCTTC
TRBJ1-4	TRBV6-6	16	TRBD1	many	CASSYSTGQGRGKLFF	TGTGCCAGCAGTTACTCGACGGGACAGGGGCGGGGAAAACTGTTTTTT
TRBJ2-2	TRBV7-2	16	TRBD2	many	CASSPRSGRSTGELFF	TGTGCCAGCAGCCCGAGGAGCGGGAGAAGCACCGGGGAGCTGTTTTTT
TRBJ2-7	TRBV5-1	14	TRBD2	many	CASKSGGSVYEQYF	TGCGCCAGCAAGTCAGGCGGGAGTGTTTACGAGCAGTACTTC
TRBJ1-4	TRBV29-1	12	-	many	CSVLGKNEKLFF	TGCAGCGTTTTAGGCAAAAATGAAAAACTGTTTTTT